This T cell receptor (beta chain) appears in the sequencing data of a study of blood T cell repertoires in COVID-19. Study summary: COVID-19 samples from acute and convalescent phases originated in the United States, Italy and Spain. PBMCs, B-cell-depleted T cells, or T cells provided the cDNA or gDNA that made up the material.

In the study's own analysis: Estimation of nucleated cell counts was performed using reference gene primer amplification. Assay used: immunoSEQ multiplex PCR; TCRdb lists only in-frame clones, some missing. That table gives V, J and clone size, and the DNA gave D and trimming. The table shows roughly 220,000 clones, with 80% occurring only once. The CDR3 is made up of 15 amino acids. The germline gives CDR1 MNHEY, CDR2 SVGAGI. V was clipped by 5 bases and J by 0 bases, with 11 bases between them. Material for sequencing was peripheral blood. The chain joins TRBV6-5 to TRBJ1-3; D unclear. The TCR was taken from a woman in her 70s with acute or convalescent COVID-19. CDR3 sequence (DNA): TGTGCCAGCAGTAGAGGAAAGACCTCTGGAAACACCATATATTTT. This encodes CASSRGKTSGNTIYF.